This is a list of T cell receptor beta chains from one sample in a study of OX40 agonist ivuxolimab in advanced cancers. Using immunoSEQ multiplex PCR, the repertoire was profiled, and TCRdb retains in-frame clones only, with some absent. The repertoire includes about 150,000 clones, 94% of them detected once, and about 0.31% sits in the top ten. The material was CD4+ or CD8+ T cells sorted from blood, obtained in a trial of the OX40 agonist ivuxolimab. These receptors originate from an adult with an advanced solid tumor such as melanoma, head and neck, liver or kidney cancer. CDR3s include the opening cysteine and the closing phenylalanine or tryptophan.

CDR3	V	J
CASSARGLTSNQPQHF	TRBV2	TRBJ1-5
CASSPSGALPGELFF	TRBV7-8	TRBJ2-2
CASSRPGLAGHTGELFF	TRBV4-3	TRBJ2-2
CASSYPGTGYNEQFF	TRBV28	TRBJ2-1
CASVGPNTDTQYF	TRBV2	TRBJ2-3
CASGLARKDREDTEAFF	TRBV12-5	TRBJ1-1
CASSTQSKLTGELFF	TRBV18	TRBJ2-2
CASSVEGGPPTNEKLFF	TRBV9	TRBJ1-4
CASGRGGGSTDTQYF	TRBV12-5	TRBJ2-3
CASSLELARYEQFF	TRBV7-9	TRBJ2-1
CASSQVFGPGGGSGNTIYF	TRBV4-1	TRBJ1-3
CASSEVVKQRGETQYF	TRBV6-1	TRBJ2-5
CASSLEWETQYF	TRBV5-1	TRBJ2-5
CASSTGLDTYEQYF	TRBV7-6	TRBJ2-7
CASSEGTGYYEQYF	TRBV10-1	TRBJ2-7
CASSLWGTGAPYEQYF	TRBV28	TRBJ2-7
CAWSPTRGGPGTDTQYF	TRBV30	TRBJ2-3
CASSQAETQYF	TRBV4-1	TRBJ2-5
CASSSTGANTEAFF	TRBV5-1	TRBJ1-1
CASSRQGSGYGYTF	TRBV19	TRBJ1-2
CASSFSGGWTDTQYF	TRBV5-1	TRBJ2-3
CASSSYSTDTQYF	TRBV5-5	TRBJ2-3
CAIHSDRAIDTQYF	TRBV10-1	TRBJ2-3
CAISESVRNYGYTF	TRBV10-3	TRBJ1-2
CASSQGGIAGRTRQFYEQYF	TRBV4-1	TRBJ2-7
CASSAQGGIGYTF	TRBV25-1	TRBJ1-2
CASSQEKVYTGELFF	TRBV4-3	TRBJ2-2
CASSWGRGNWREKLFF	TRBV11-2	TRBJ1-4
CASSLAGGPEQYF	TRBV7-2	TRBJ2-7
CASRAGQGSGNTIYF	TRBV5-6	TRBJ1-3
CASSVAEWANEQFF	TRBV9	TRBJ2-1
CASSLELPGSEKLFF	TRBV5-6	TRBJ1-4
CASSSKCQCNEQFF	TRBV7-4	TRBJ2-1
CASSLQGGSNQPQHF	TRBV5-4	TRBJ1-5
CASSHRDIAGNTIYF	TRBV7-2	TRBJ1-3
CASSFVQGKFYGYTF	TRBV7-2	TRBJ1-2
CASSQELGTYEQYF	TRBV4-3	TRBJ2-7
CASSSRTGGNTEAFF	TRBV7-2	TRBJ1-1
CASSFGQNTEAFF	TRBV5-1	TRBJ1-1
CASSLQGNRQPQHF	TRBV27	TRBJ1-5
CASSSIAGASLNEQFF	TRBV5-1	TRBJ2-1
CASSSQDRGNSPLHF	TRBV5-1	TRBJ1-6
CASRRQVLNTEAFF	TRBV7-2	TRBJ1-1
CSAKTGAPDTQYF	TRBV29-1	TRBJ2-3
CASSPGLANTGELFF	TRBV7-3	TRBJ2-2
CASSLAGASTDTQYF	TRBV28	TRBJ2-3